This T cell receptor (beta chain) derives from a study of T-cell memory formation after mild COVID-19. Overall study context: TCR clusters were mostly donor specific.

Trimming took 2 bases from V and 5 from J, leaving 10 bases between them. In germline, CDR1 is MNHEY, CDR2 SVGEGT. This CDR3 spans 13 amino acids. The 5'RACE method, run with constant-segment primers, produced TCR alpha and TCR beta cDNA libraries (carrying sample barcodes and UMIs). TCRdb re-analysed the 5' RACE reads in MiXCR, keeping a single row per CDR3 protein. The sample contains approximately 350,000 distinct CDR3 sequences, 25% to 30% of which appear only once. This clonotype was found a few times. The sequenced sample was PBMCs or a T cell subset sorted from them (not recorded which). The rearrangement uses TRBV6-2 or TRBV6-3 and TRBJ2-7; no reliable D call. The receptor was isolated from an adult woman who had mild COVID-19 (a few samples of this study predate the infection). Cell type and time point are not known. DNA of the CDR3: TGTGCCAGCAGTTACGGGCATAGGGACGAGCAGTACTTC. Translated, it gives CASSYGHRDEQYF.